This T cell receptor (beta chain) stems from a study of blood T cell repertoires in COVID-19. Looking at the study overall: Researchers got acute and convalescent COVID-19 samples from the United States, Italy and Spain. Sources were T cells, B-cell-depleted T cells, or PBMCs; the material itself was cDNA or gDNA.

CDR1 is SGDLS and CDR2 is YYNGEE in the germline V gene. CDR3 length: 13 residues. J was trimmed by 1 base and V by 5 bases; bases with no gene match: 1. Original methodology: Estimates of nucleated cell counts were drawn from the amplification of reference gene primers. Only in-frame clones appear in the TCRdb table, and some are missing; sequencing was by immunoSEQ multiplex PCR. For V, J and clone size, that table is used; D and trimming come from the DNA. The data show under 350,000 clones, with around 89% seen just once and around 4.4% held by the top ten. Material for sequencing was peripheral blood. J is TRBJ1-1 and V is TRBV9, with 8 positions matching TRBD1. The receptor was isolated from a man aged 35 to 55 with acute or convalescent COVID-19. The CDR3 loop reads CASSGQGNTEAFF. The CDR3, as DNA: TGTGCCAGCAGTGGACAGGGGAACACTGAAGCTTTCTTT.